This TCR beta chain is drawn from a study of cytotoxic CD8 clonotypes in ibrutinib-treated CLL. Assay used: immunoSEQ multiplex PCR; TCRdb lists only in-frame clones, some missing. The data show more than 110,000 clones, less than 95% seen once. Trimming took 1 base from V and 3 from J; bases not matched to a gene: 5. The CDR3 spans 15 residues. CDR1 and CDR2 (germline): SGHTA, FQGTGA. The sequence was collected from a human donor with chronic lymphocytic leukemia. The chain carries TRBV7-3 and TRBJ1-2, with 7 bases lining up with TRBD1. The material was PBMCs, obtained after 12 months of ibrutinib treatment. DNA for the CDR3: TGTGCCAGCAGCTTAAGAGGGGGCGCCGACTATGGCTACACCTTC. It is translated as CASSLRGGADYGYTF.